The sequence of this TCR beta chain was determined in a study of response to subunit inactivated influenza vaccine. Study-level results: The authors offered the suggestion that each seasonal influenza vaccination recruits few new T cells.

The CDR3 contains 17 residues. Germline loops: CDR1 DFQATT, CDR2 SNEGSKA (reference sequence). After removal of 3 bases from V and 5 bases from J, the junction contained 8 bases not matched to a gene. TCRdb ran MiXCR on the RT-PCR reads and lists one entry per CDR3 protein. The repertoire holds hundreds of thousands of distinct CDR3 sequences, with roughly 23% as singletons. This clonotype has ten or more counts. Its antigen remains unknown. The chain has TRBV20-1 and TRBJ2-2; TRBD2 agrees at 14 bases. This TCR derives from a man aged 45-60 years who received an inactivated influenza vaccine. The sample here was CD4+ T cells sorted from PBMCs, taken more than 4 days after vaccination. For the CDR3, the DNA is TGCAGTGCTAGCGACCCGGGACTAGCGGGAGTAACCGGGGAGCTGTTTTTT. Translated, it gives CSASDPGLAGVTGELFF.